The clone carrying this T cell receptor beta chain was picked up many times. This entry comes from a study of Graves' ophthalmopathy and Graves' hyperthyroidism. Across the whole study: Ahead of any treatment, peripheral blood was obtained at the initial diagnosis.

PBMCs were density-gradient isolated from roughly 10 ml fresh blood. The authors amplified TCR beta CDR3 regions, and they did so from RNA transcripts for repertoire sequencing. HTBI primers were used in a first-round RT-PCR, which preceded a second-round multiplex PCR. MiXCR, applied by TCRdb to the multiplex PCR reads, yields one record per CDR3 protein. The table records roughly 60,000 distinct CDR3 sequences, roughly half of them present only once. The TCR was taken from an adult woman with Graves' ophthalmopathy. Source material: peripheral blood.

The CDR3 reads CASSLGGGRTEAFF. The CDR3, as DNA: TGTGCCAGCAGCCTTGGAGGGGGCCGCACTGAAGCTTTCTTT. The chain recombines TRBV9 with TRBJ1-1; 7 bases are shared with TRBD1. The germline gives CDR1 SGDLS, CDR2 YYNGEE. The CDR3 runs to 14 residues. The V segment lost 4 bases and the J segment 4 bases; nucleotides outside the gene matches: 7.